These 9 T cell receptor beta chains share one sample of origin, sequenced in a study of cytotoxic CD8 clonotypes in ibrutinib-treated CLL. The repertoire was sequenced with immunoSEQ multiplex PCR; TCRdb's copy has only in-frame clones and lacks some. This table holds 90,000 to 95,000 clones, approximately 77% found once. The sample was PBMCs, taken after 24 months of ibrutinib treatment. Receptors originate from a human donor with chronic lymphocytic leukemia.

The J gene is TRBJ2-1, the V gene TRBV9; TRBD1 might be the D (6 bases). CDR1 is SGDLS and CDR2 is YYNGEE in the germline V gene. V lost 0 bases to trimming and J lost 1 base, with 8 bases between them. The CDR3 extends over 15 amino acids. CDR3 region: CASSVGQGSYNEQFF. The DNA for the CDR3 is TGTGCCAGCAGCGTAGGCCAGGGGTCCTACAATGAGCAGTTCTTC.

Only one count was recorded for this clone. This rearrangement joins TRBV18 to TRBJ2-1; possible D gene TRBD2, 5 bases. Germline CDR1 is KGHSH and CDR2 is LQKENI. The CDR3 extends over 14 amino acids. Between the trimmed V and J ends, which lost 2 bases and 4 bases, there was a span of 9 bases. CDR3 nucleotide sequence: TGTGCCAGCTCACCAGACTACACATACAATGAGCAGTTCTTC. Translation: CASSPDYTYNEQFF.

A word on this clone: A junction boundary mismatches the germline segment, possibly from a read error. The J gene is TRBJ1-3, the V gene TRBV7-7; no reliable D call. From germline, CDR1 is SSHAT and CDR2 FNYEAQ (reference sequence). This CDR3 is built from 16 residues. Here the CDR3 reads CASSSGFFGSGNTIYF. In DNA form, the CDR3 reads TGTGCTAGCAGCTCCGGCTTTTTTGGCTCTGGAAACACCATATATTTT.

In this sample, this clone turned up once. DNA for the CDR3: TGTGCCAGCAGCTTGGTTGGGACAGGGGCTCCTATGCAGTACTTC. Translated: CASSLVGTGAPMQYF. This chain uses TRBV5-6 with TRBJ2-7, with 10 bases lining up with TRBD1. The CDR3 length is 15 residues. The junction had 9 bases not matched to a gene; V was cut back by 0 bases and J by 9 bases. Germline CDR1 and CDR2: SGHDT and YYEEEE.

This chain uses TRBV28 with TRBJ1-5, with D perhaps matching TRBD1 (6 bases). Trimming stripped 7 bases from V and 6 bases from J, with 16 bases between. The CDR3 contains 14 residues. Germline V gives CDR1 MDHEN, CDR2 SYDVKM. The CDR3 loop reads CASIPGGRRQPQHF. The CDR3 DNA follows: TGTGCCAGCATCCCGGGGGGGCGACGTCAGCCCCAGCATTTT.

This rearrangement joins TRBV7-2 to TRBJ2-7; D uncertain. The CDR3 loop spans 12 amino acids. Germline V lookup: CDR1 SGHTA, CDR2 FQGNSA. Trimming cost V 1 base and J 6 bases, with 7 bases left between them. CDR3 protein: CASSLGMGEQYF. In nucleotides, the CDR3 is TGTGCCAGCAGCTTAGGAATGGGCGAGCAGTACTTC.

The gene calls are TRBV7-9 and TRBJ2-7, with TRBD1 identical over 11 bases. This CDR3 region has 15 residues. Looked up from germline, CDR1 is SEHNR and CDR2 is FQNEAQ (reference sequence). The V gene end was trimmed by 6 bases and the J gene end by 6 bases; junction bases not matched to a gene: 10. The CDR3 DNA is TGTGCCAGCAGTGCCCCGGGACAGGGGGTAAGCGAGCAGTACTTC. This translates into CASSAPGQGVSEQYF.

This clone was seen at least ten times. The chain has TRBV7-9 and TRBJ1-2; possible D gene TRBD1, 5 bases. CDR1 and CDR2 (germline): SEHNR, FQNEAQ (reference sequence). This CDR3 has 14 residues. V gave up 1 base and J gave up 7 bases, with 13 bases separating them. The CDR3 bases are TGTGCCAGCAGCTTAGGAGGCAGGGAAACTGGCTACACCTTC. Translated: CASSLGGRETGYTF.

The table lists this clone with many counts. The V call is TRBV5-5, the J call TRBJ1-2; 7 bases match TRBD1. This CDR3 region has 15 residues. With 0 bases clipped from V and 3 bases from J, the junction kept 5 bases outside the gene matches. Germline assignment: CDR1 SGHKS and CDR2 YYEKEE (reference sequence). CDR3 residues: CASSLEGAPYYGYTF. DNA for the CDR3: TGTGCCAGCAGCTTGGAGGGGGCACCATACTATGGCTACACCTTC.